Described below is a single TCR beta chain sequence and its context. Germline V gene lookup returns CDR1 SGHRS and CDR2 YFSETQ. The J segment lost 0 bases and the V segment lost 6 bases, leaving 4 bases of the junction unmatched. CDR3 length: 14 amino acids. The data are from a study of hypomethylating agent response in myelodysplastic syndrome. Only in-frame clones appear in the TCRdb table, and some are missing; sequencing was by immunoSEQ multiplex PCR. The sample holds 5,500 to 7,500 clones, about 80% seen once. The rearrangement joins TRBV5-1 to TRBJ2-3; 7 nucleotides line up with TRBD1. The material sequenced was bone marrow, taken before or after starting hypomethylating agent treatment for myelodysplastic syndrome (not recorded which). This clonotype was sampled from a human donor with myelodysplastic syndrome. The CDR3 sequence is CASTGTESTDTQYF. The CDR3 nucleotides are TGCGCCAGCACTGGGACAGAGAGCACAGATACGCAGTATTTT. Combining the CDR3 with reference TRBV5-1 and TRBJ2-3 gives the whole variable domain KAGVTQTPRYLIKTRGQQVTLSCSPISGHRSVSWYQQTPGQGLQFLFEYFSETQRNKGNFPGRFSGRQFSNSRSEMNVSTLELGDSALYLCASTGTESTDTQYFGPGTRLTVL.